A selection of T cell receptor beta chains follows, all from one sample in a study of blood T cell repertoires in COVID-19. The assay was immunoSEQ multiplex PCR, and TCRdb's table has in-frame clones only and misses some. In the table there are 160,000 or so clones, around 83% of which are singletons. The material sequenced was peripheral blood. These receptors all come from a man aged 40-50 years with acute or convalescent COVID-19. Each CDR3 is given with its conserved first and last residue. The D gene is left open where the match is weak. Expanded clones get a size class; other rows say once, few or many, or leave the size out.

>TRBV7-2|12|.|once|TRBJ2-1
TGTGCCAGCAGCTTAACGGGGAATGAGCAGTTCTTC
CASSLTGNEQFF
>TRBV19|16|.|.|TRBJ1-3
TGTGCCAGTACCTCCGTGGTCGAGATCTCTGGAAACACCATATATTTT
CASTSVVEISGNTIYF
>TRBV7-2|14|.|once|TRBJ1-1
TGTGCCAGCAGCTCACCGGGGGTTTGGACTGAAGCTTTCTTT
CASSSPGVWTEAFF
>TRBV18|14|.|.|TRBJ1-1
TGTGCCAGCTCATCCAACTTCATGAACACTGAAGCTTTCTTT
CASSSNFMNTEAFF
>TRBV4-3|15|.|.|TRBJ1-4
TGCGCCAGCAGCCAAGCCCGGGCAACTAATGAAAAACTGTTTTTT
CASSQARATNEKLFF
>TRBV6-5|15|TRBD1|few|TRBJ2-1
TGTGCCAGCAGGGGAGACAGGGAAAGCTTCAATGAGCAGTTCTTC
CASRGDRESFNEQFF
>TRBV21-1|13|.|.|TRBJ2-2
TGTGCCAGCAGCAAGGAGTACAAGGGGGAGCTGTTTTTT
CASSKEYKGELFF
>TRBV6-2/TRBV6-3|16|TRBD1|.|TRBJ1-2
TGTGCCAGCAGCCGGGACAGGTCCCCTTCTACTTATGGCTACACCTTC
CASSRDRSPSTYGYTF
>TRBV30|16|TRBD1|.|TRBJ2-5
TGTGCCTGGAGTGTTTTGGGGCCAGGGGGTCGCGGGACCCAGTACTTC
CAWSVLGPGGRGTQYF
>TRBV3-1/TRBV3-2|14|.|.|TRBJ2-2
TGTGCCAGCAGCCCAGGGTTGGGCACCGGGGAGCTGTTTTTT
CASSPGLGTGELFF
>TRBV7-9|14|TRBD1|.|TRBJ2-7
TGTGCCAGCAGCGTCCGGGACAGGGGGAACGAGCAGTACTTC
CASSVRDRGNEQYF
>TRBV30|14|.|.|TRBJ1-1
TGTGCCTGGAGCCTACTCACGGTGAACACTGAAGCTTTCTTT
CAWSLLTVNTEAFF
>TRBV6-5|14|.|.|TRBJ1-1
TGTGCCAGCAGTTACTCCGACAGGAACACTGAAGCTTTCTTT
CASSYSDRNTEAFF
>TRBV5-1|14|TRBD1|.|TRBJ2-3
TGCGCCAGCAGCAGGGACAGGGAATCAGATACGCAGTATTTT
CASSRDRESDTQYF
>TRBV3-1/TRBV3-2|14|TRBD1|.|TRBJ1-1
TGTGCCAGCAGCCTCGGACAGGGGGGGACTGAAGCTTTCTTT
CASSLGQGGTEAFF
>TRBV4-1|15|TRBD1|.|TRBJ1-2
TGCGCCAGCAGCCAAGGTTGGACAGGAAACTATGGCTACACCTTC
CASSQGWTGNYGYTF
>TRBV7-7|15|.|.|TRBJ1-3
TGTGCCAGCAGCTTAAGTGCAGGGAACGGAAACACCATATATTTT
CASSLSAGNGNTIYF
>TRBV2|14|.|once|TRBJ1-1
TGTGCCAGCAGTGGCCCAACGCAGGGGACAGAAGCTTTCTTT
CASSGPTQGTEAFF
>TRBV3-1/TRBV3-2|14|TRBD2|.|TRBJ2-3
TGTGCCAGCAGCCATTGGACTAGCGTGGATACGCAGTATTTT
CASSHWTSVDTQYF
>TRBV3-1/TRBV3-2|13|.|.|TRBJ2-7
TGTGCCAGCAGCCCACCGGGGACCTACGAGCAGTACTTC
CASSPPGTYEQYF
>TRBV10-3|19|TRBD1|.|TRBJ2-3
TGTGCCATCAGTGAGTCACCACCTGGAACAGGGGTTCCGTCAGATACGCAGTATTTT
CAISESPPGTGVPSDTQYF
>TRBV27|16|TRBD1|.|TRBJ2-2
TGTGCCAGCAGTCCCCCCGGGACAGGCAACACCGGGGAGCTGTTTTTT
CASSPPGTGNTGELFF
>TRBV18|16|.|.|TRBJ1-1
TGTGCCAGCTCACCCTTGCTCGGACAGAAGAACACTGAAGCTTTCTTT
CASSPLLGQKNTEAFF
>TRBV9|15|TRBD1|.|TRBJ2-1
TGTGCCAGCAGCGGTGGGACAGGGGTAGGGAATGAGCAGTTCTTC
CASSGGTGVGNEQFF
>TRBV7-9|13|.|.|TRBJ1-1
TGTGCCAGCAGCTCATCGGGTAACACTGAAGCTTTCTTT
CASSSSGNTEAFF
>TRBV7-9|14|.|few|TRBJ1-1
TGTGCCAGCAGCTCTACAGATCTGAACACTGAAGCTTTCTTT
CASSSTDLNTEAFF
>TRBV14|16|TRBD2|.|TRBJ2-7
TGTGCCAGCAGCCAAGATTTCGGGACTACCTCCTACGAGCAGTACTTC
CASSQDFGTTSYEQYF
>TRBV28|15|TRBD1|.|TRBJ1-4
TGTGCCAGCAGTTCGCTTGGGACAGCTAATGAAAAACTGTTTTTT
CASSSLGTANEKLFF
>TRBV19|15|TRBD1|once|TRBJ1-3
TGTGCCAGTAACCAACAGGGGGCGGCTGGAAACACCATATATTTT
CASNQQGAAGNTIYF
>TRBV6-2/TRBV6-3|14|TRBD1|once|TRBJ2-5
TGTGCCAGCAGTCGGACAGGGAGTGAGGAGACCCAGTACTTC
CASSRTGSEETQYF
>TRBV30|14|TRBD2|.|TRBJ2-3
TGTGCCTGGAGGCCGGGGGGGCGGGGAGATACGCAGTATTTT
CAWRPGGRGDTQYF
>TRBV6-2/TRBV6-3|15|TRBD2|.|TRBJ2-3
TGTGCCAGCAGCTTAGCGGGGGGTTTAACAGATACGCAGTATTTT
CASSLAGGLTDTQYF
>TRBV11-2|14|.|.|TRBJ1-1
TGTGCCAGCACCCAGCAGCAGGGGAACACTGAAGCTTTCTTT
CASTQQQGNTEAFF